This TCR beta chain was retrieved from a study of cytomegalovirus exposure and HLA in healthy donors. Study observations and caveats: In a later analysis, productive TCRs from donors in an Asian-associated ancestry cluster reportedly carried fewer N-insertions than the cohort mean.

Trimming shortened V by 7 bases and J by 6 bases, and 12 bases separated the two germline ends. In germline, CDR1 is SEHNR, CDR2 FQNEAQ (reference sequence). The CDR3 is made up of 13 amino acids. This clone was counted only a few times. Its target is not known. Researchers ran the PCR with 60 Vbeta and 13 Jbeta primers. Assay used: immunoSEQ multiplex PCR; TCRdb lists only in-frame clones, some missing. This sample has about 82,000 clones, with around three fifths found just once. This TCR was sampled from a woman aged 40 to 50 in good health and CMV-seropositive. This chain connects TRBV7-9 to TRBJ2-2; D not certain. Source material: PBMCs. The CDR3 DNA reads as TGTGCCAGCACGAGCCTCCAGGCCGGGGAGCTGTTTTTT. It codes for CASTSLQAGELFF.